A single sample is the source of the 8 T cell receptor beta chains below, sequenced in a study of beta chain features in type 1 diabetes. Every isolated RNA sample was fully reverse transcribed, so sequencing captured expressed TCRB transcripts. Generated by immunoSEQ multiplex PCR, the TCRdb table keeps only in-frame clones and is missing some. The sample lists some 400,000 clones; about 15% were seen once. What was sequenced was naive CD4+ T cells from blood. All receptors derive from a woman younger than 30 in good health.

This chain connects TRBV18 to TRBJ2-7; tentative D call: TRBD2 (6 bases). The CDR3 sequence is 15 residues long. V shed 4 bases and J shed 2 bases, with 15 bases lying between them. CDR1 and CDR2 (germline): KGHSH, LQKENI. The CDR3 DNA reads TGTGCCAGCTCACTCGACGGCGGGGCTCCCTACGAGCAGTACTTC. Amino acid sequence: CASSLDGGAPYEQYF.

The chain carries TRBV28 and TRBJ2-2; 8 bases are shared with TRBD1. Per germline, CDR1 MDHEN and CDR2 SYDVKM. The CDR3 is made up of 16 amino acids. V trimming: 7 bases; J trimming: 7 bases; junction bases outside the gene matches: 14. The CDR3 DNA reads as TGTGCCAGCACCCCGTGGGGCAGGGGGCTGGTCGGGGAGCTGTTTTTT. Its translation: CASTPWGRGLVGELFF.

The chain links TRBV6-1 to TRBJ2-5; D may be TRBD2 (6 bases). Trimming took off 6 bases at V and 3 bases at J, with 11 bases between the two ends. The CDR3 is made up of 13 amino acids. Germline V CDR1 and CDR2: MNHNS, SASEGT. The chain's CDR3 is CASSPGLEETQYF. The CDR3 nucleotides are TGTGCCAGCAGCCCGGGACTGGAAGAGACCCAGTACTTC.

There are a few counts of this clone. The V and J genes are TRBV29-1 and TRBJ1-1, with D tentatively TRBD1 (5 bases). This CDR3 is 14 amino acids long. Trimming shortened V by 7 bases and J by 2 bases, and 17 bases separated the two germline ends. CDR1 is SQVTM, CDR2 ANQGSEA, per germline. The CDR3 DNA is TGCAGCGCGTGGCCCCAGGGCCTTAACACTGAAGCTTTCTTT. The encoded protein is CSAWPQGLNTEAFF. The full variable domain, rest sourced from reference TRBV29-1 and TRBJ1-1, is SAVISQKPSRDICQRGTSLTIQCQVDSQVTMMFWYRQQPGQSLTLIATANQGSEATYESGFVIDKFPISRPNLTFSTLTVSNMSPEDSSIYLCSAWPQGLNTEAFFGQGTRLTVV.

The rearrangement links TRBV5-4 to TRBJ2-1; the match to TRBD2 covers 8 bases. V lost 2 bases, J lost 5 bases, and 12 bases stayed unmatched. This CDR3 contains 17 residues. The germline V gene has CDR1 SGHNT and CDR2 YYREEE (reference sequence). CDR3: CASSFRSGRPLDNEQFF. DNA for the CDR3: TGTGCCAGCAGCTTTAGAAGCGGGAGACCTCTAGACAATGAGCAGTTCTTC.

This clone was seen a handful of times. The genes are TRBV4-2 and TRBJ2-1; 9 nucleotides align to TRBD1. This CDR3 has 16 residues. Germline CDR1 LGHNA, CDR2 YNFKEQ. V was pared by 2 bases and J by 7 bases, with 9 bases of the junction left unmatched. The CDR3 region is CASSQPNRGRGNEQFF. CDR3 DNA sequence: TGTGCCAGCAGCCAACCCAACAGGGGGCGCGGGAATGAGCAGTTCTTC.

About this clone: The same CDR3 arises from other DNA sequences in this sample as well. The rearrangement uses TRBV30 and TRBJ2-5; 9 nucleotides match TRBD2. CDR3 length: 13 amino acids. The V and J ends lost 3 bases and 4 bases, in that order; junction bases with no gene match: 3. CDR1 is GTSNPN and CDR2 is SVGIG in the germline V gene (reference sequence). The CDR3 region is CAWSVSGRETQYF. In DNA, the CDR3 is TGTGCCTGGAGCGTTAGCGGGAGAGAGACCCAGTACTTC.

The rearrangement joins TRBV28 to TRBJ1-2; unclear D gene. The CDR3 has 13 residues. CDR1 and CDR2 (germline): MDHEN, SYDVKM. V shed 3 bases and J shed 5 bases, with 10 bases lying between them. Here the CDR3 reads CASSFTDLYGYTF. In nucleotides, the CDR3 is TGTGCCAGCAGTTTCACAGACCTATATGGCTACACCTTC.